Listed below are T cell receptor beta chains from one sample, sequenced in a study of blood T cell repertoires in COVID-19. Produced via immunoSEQ multiplex PCR; TCRdb's table is partial and in-frame only. The sample lists 200,000 to 250,000 clones, about four fifths seen once, with 3.5% to 4% in the top ten. The sample was peripheral blood. The receptors were gathered from a woman of 80 years or more with acute or convalescent COVID-19. Both conserved end residues are part of each CDR3. A D gene is named only where the DNA matches it firmly. Rows give clone size only sometimes, using once, few, many, or a class for an expanded clone.

J gene,clone size,D gene,V gene,CDR3 DNA,CDR3 protein
TRBJ1-2,-,-,TRBV9,TGTGCCAGCAGCGTAGAGGGGACACATAACTATGGCTACACCTTC,CASSVEGTHNYGYTF
TRBJ2-3,-,-,TRBV7-9,TGTGCCAGCAGCTTTAAGGAACAGGGCGCAGATACGCAGTATTTT,CASSFKEQGADTQYF
TRBJ1-2,-,-,TRBV7-9,TGTGCCAGCAGCTTCGACGGTCCGGGGAACTATGGCTACACCTTC,CASSFDGPGNYGYTF
TRBJ2-5,-,TRBD1,TRBV9,TGTGCCAGCAGCGTTGGTCAGGGGGCCTTGGAGACCCAGTACTTC,CASSVGQGALETQYF
TRBJ2-1,-,-,TRBV6-5,TGTGCCAGCAGTTACTCGATAACCGCGACGGGAAATGAGCAGTTCTTC,CASSYSITATGNEQFF
TRBJ1-1,-,TRBD1,TRBV7-8,TGTGCCAGCAGCGGGGGAACAGGGGGCGGTGGCACTGAAGCTTTCTTT,CASSGGTGGGGTEAFF
TRBJ1-4,-,-,TRBV11-1,TGTGCCAGCAGCCTATGGGACACGGGAAATGAAAAACTGTTTTTT,CASSLWDTGNEKLFF
TRBJ1-3,once,-,TRBV19,TGTGCCAGTAGTGACGGGGAGACCCCTGGAAACACCATATATTTT,CASSDGETPGNTIYF
TRBJ1-1,once,TRBD1,TRBV19,TGTGCCAGTACCCCTAGACAGGGGGCCACTGAAGCTTTCTTT,CASTPRQGATEAFF
TRBJ2-3,-,TRBD1,TRBV25-1,TGTGCCAGCAGTGTTACAGGGGTGATACCAGATACGCAGTATTTT,CASSVTGVIPDTQYF
TRBJ1-3,-,-,TRBV12-5,TGTGCTAGTGGTTTGCTGGGAGGGGGAAACACCATATATTTT,CASGLLGGGNTIYF
TRBJ1-6,-,TRBD1,TRBV19,TGTGCCAGTCGGAATTCAGGGGGCGCGGGGAATTCACCCCTCCACTTT,CASRNSGGAGNSPLHF
TRBJ2-3,-,TRBD2,TRBV5-6,TGTGCCAGCAGCGCGACTAGCGGGAGCACAGATACGCAGTATTTT,CASSATSGSTDTQYF
TRBJ1-2,-,-,TRBV7-2,TGTGCCAGCAGCTTAGGACTTCCCCTAGGCTACACCTTC,CASSLGLPLGYTF
TRBJ2-7,-,-,TRBV6-6,TGTGCCAGCTCGCGACAGTCTTCCGAGCAGTACTTC,CASSRQSSEQYF
TRBJ2-5,once,-,TRBV5-1,TGCGCCAGCAGCTTAAGCGGGTCGCAGGAGACCCAGTACTTC,CASSLSGSQETQYF
TRBJ2-2,-,-,TRBV12-3/TRBV12-4,TGTGCCAGCAGGTCGGGACTCGAGCTGTTTTTT,CASRSGLELFF
TRBJ1-2,once,-,TRBV4-2,TGTGCCAGCAGCCAAGTCAACAGTGGCTACACCTTC,CASSQVNSGYTF
TRBJ1-1,-,TRBD1,TRBV7-2,TGTGCCAGCAGCCCTAAGGGGGCACCGACTGAAGCTTTCTTT,CASSPKGAPTEAFF
TRBJ1-2,once,TRBD1,TRBV19,TGTGCCAGTACAAAGGACAGGGATGCATATGGCTACACCTTC,CASTKDRDAYGYTF
TRBJ2-1,-,TRBD2,TRBV7-7,TGTGCTAGCAGCTTAGGGCTAGCGGGCAATGAGCAGTTCTTC,CASSLGLAGNEQFF
TRBJ2-7,-,-,TRBV6-5,TGTGCCAGCAGCCTCGACCAAAGGAGGTACGAGCAGTACTTC,CASSLDQRRYEQYF
TRBJ2-5,-,-,TRBV5-1,TGCGCCAGCAGCTTCTCGGGGTCTCGAGAGACCCAGTACTTC,CASSFSGSRETQYF
TRBJ1-2,-,TRBD1,TRBV30,TGTGCCTGGAGTCGGGACAGCTATGGCTACACCTTC,CAWSRDSYGYTF